This TCR beta chain was documented in a study of T-cell memory formation after mild COVID-19. Study information: Clusters were largely donor specific.

TCR alpha and TCR beta cDNA libraries with sample barcodes and UMIs came from 5'RACE using constant-segment primers. One entry per CDR3 protein results from TCRdb running MiXCR on the 5' RACE reads. The sample lists around 250,000 distinct CDR3 sequences, roughly 16% occurring once. Study-level points and caveats: Balance between CD4 and CD8 was seen in clones contracting day 15 to 85, and a CD4+ lean was seen in later expanders. Of the contracting clones, CD4+ ones lay mainly in CM and EM, and CD8+ ones in EMRA.

V was shortened by 4 bases and J by 1 base, with 10 bases between the two germline ends. There are 14 residues in the CDR3. From germline, CDR1 is SGHTA and CDR2 FQGNSA. With respect to this clonotype: What it binds is unknown.

The source is a man between 18 and 35 years old who had mild COVID-19 (a few samples of this study predate the infection). Cell type and time point are not known. The sequenced material came from PBMCs or a T cell subset sorted from them (not recorded which). The rearrangement joins TRBV7-2 to TRBJ1-1; D unresolved. The CDR3 region is CASSSWMGNTEAFF. In DNA, the CDR3 is TGTGCCAGCAGCTCCTGGATGGGGAACACTGAAGCTTTCTTT.